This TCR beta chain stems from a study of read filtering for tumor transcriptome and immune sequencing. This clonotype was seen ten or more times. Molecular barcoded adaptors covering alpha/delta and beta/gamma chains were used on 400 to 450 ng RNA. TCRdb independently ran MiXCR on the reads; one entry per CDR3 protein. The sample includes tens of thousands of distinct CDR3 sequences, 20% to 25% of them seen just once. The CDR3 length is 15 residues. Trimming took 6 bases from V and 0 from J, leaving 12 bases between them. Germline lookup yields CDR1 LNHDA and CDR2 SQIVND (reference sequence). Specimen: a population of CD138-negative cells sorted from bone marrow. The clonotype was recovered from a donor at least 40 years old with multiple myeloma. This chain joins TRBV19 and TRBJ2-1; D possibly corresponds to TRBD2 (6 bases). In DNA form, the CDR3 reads TGTGCCAGTAGCCCGGGGGTCCCCTCCTACAATGAGCAGTTCTTC. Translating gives CASSPGVPSYNEQFF. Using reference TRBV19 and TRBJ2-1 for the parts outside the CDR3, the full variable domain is DGGITQSPKYLFRKEGQNVTLSCEQNLNHDAMYWYRQDPGQGLRLIYYSQIVNDFQKGDIAEGYSVSREKKESFPLTVTSAQKNPTAFYLCASSPGVPSYNEQFFGPGTRLTVL.